This T cell receptor (beta chain) was sequenced for a study of PD-1 blockade in classical Hodgkin lymphoma. This clone came up a few times. The antigen is unknown. With no exception, relapse followed autologous stem cell transplantation in all patients, and brentuximab vedotin exposure varied. Overall study results and limits: Complete responders had baseline diversity similar to newly diagnosed patients.

Repertoires were generated with immunoSEQ multiplex PCR, while TCRdb's copy carries only in-frame clones and drops some. The sample carries tens of thousands of clones, 68% recorded once. Germline V lookup: CDR1 MNHEY, CDR2 SVGAGI. The CDR3 has 14 residues. The germline V and J ends were trimmed by 7 bases and 5 bases, with 17 bases remaining between them. This clonotype was obtained from a human donor with classical Hodgkin lymphoma. The specimen was peripheral blood mononuclear cells (PBMCs), collected at baseline. The chain recombines TRBV6-5 with TRBJ1-1, with no clear D. The CDR3 is CASTPIGRKTEAFF. CDR3 sequence (DNA): TGTGCCAGCACCCCAATAGGGCGCAAGACTGAAGCTTTCTTT.